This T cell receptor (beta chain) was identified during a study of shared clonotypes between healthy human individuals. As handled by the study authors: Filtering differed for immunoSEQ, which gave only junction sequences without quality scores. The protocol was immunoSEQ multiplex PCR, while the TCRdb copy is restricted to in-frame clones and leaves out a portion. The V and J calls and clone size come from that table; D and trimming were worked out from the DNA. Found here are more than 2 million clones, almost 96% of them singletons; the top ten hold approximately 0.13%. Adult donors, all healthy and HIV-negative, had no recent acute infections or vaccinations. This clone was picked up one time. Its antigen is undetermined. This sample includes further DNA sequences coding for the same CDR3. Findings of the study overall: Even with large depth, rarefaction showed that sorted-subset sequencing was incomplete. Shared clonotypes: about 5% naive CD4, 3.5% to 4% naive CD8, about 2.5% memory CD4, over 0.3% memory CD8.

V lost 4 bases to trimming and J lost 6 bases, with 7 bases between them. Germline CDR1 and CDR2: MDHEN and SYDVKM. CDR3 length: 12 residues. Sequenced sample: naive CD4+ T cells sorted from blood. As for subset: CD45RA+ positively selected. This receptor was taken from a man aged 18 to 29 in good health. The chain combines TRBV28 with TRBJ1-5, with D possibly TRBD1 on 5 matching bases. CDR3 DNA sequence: TGTGCCAGCAGTTCGACAGTTCAGCCCCAGCATTTT. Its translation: CASSSTVQPQHF.